This T cell receptor beta chain appears in the sequencing data of a study of blood T cells in healthy people across ages. Germline loops: CDR1 SEHNR, CDR2 FQNEAQ (reference sequence). This CDR3 spans 14 amino acids. V shed 5 bases and J 10 bases; nucleotides not matched to a gene: 7. A sample-barcoded 5' primer and a J-beta primer mix were used in a second PCR of about 7 to 12 cycles. One entry per CDR3 protein, called by TCRdb with MiXCR from the 5' RACE reads. The sample includes under 2,000,000 distinct CDR3 sequences, 40% to 55% of them seen just once. This receptor was obtained from a woman in her forties in good health. Sequencing input: blood. The chain recombines TRBV7-9 with TRBJ1-6; 8 bases are shared with TRBD1. CDR3 coding DNA: TGTGCCAGCAGCCATCCGGACAGGGACTCACCCCTCCACTTT. Protein product: CASSHPDRDSPLHF. The full variable domain, in which reference TRBV7-9 and TRBJ1-6 provide the parts outside the CDR3, is DTGVSQNPRHKITKRGQNVTFRCDPISEHNRLYWYRQTLGQGPEFLTYFQNEAQLEKSRLLSDRFSAERPKGSFSTLEIQRTEQGDSAMYLCASSHPDRDSPLHFGNGTRLTVT.